These 6 T cell receptor beta chains were sequenced from one sample in a study of T-cell reconstitution after alpha-beta-depleted transplantation in children. A TCRbeta library incorporating unique molecular identifiers was prepared. MiXCR was run by TCRdb on the PCR reads, yielding one entry per CDR3 protein. The table lists over 200,000 distinct CDR3 sequences, about a sixth of them singletons. The material was PBMCs, mostly from graft donor cells, obtained 360 days after TCRalphabeta/CD19-depleted stem cell transplant. These receptor sequences come from a male patient between 2 and 9 years old who had a stem cell transplant for acute lymphoblastic leukemia, so the T cells may come from the graft donor.

The V and J genes are TRBV7-8 and TRBJ2-1, with a tentative D call TRBD2 (6 bases). The CDR3 runs to 14 residues. Germline assignment: CDR1 SGHVS and CDR2 FQNEAQ. V lost 5 bases and J lost 7, with 15 bases in between. The CDR3 spells CASSIRGRENEQFF. CDR3 nucleotide sequence: TGTGCCAGCAGCATTCGGGGGAGAGAAAATGAGCAGTTCTTC.

This clonotype was observed a handful of times. This rearrangement joins TRBV7-2 to TRBJ1-1; TRBD1 might be the D (6 bases). The ends were cut back, 1 base at V and 3 bases at J, with 12 bases in the middle. Germline V CDR1 and CDR2: SGHTA, FQGNSA. The CDR3 totals 15 residues. The CDR3 coding sequence is TGTGCCAGCAGCTTAGGAGGGGGGGGGTACACTGAAGCTTTCTTT. As protein: CASSLGGGGYTEAFF.

The chain has TRBV18 and TRBJ2-2, with D possibly TRBD1 on 6 matching bases. The V end was cut by 3 bases, the J end by 6 bases, with 14 bases between. In germline, CDR1 is KGHSH, CDR2 LQKENI. The CDR3 runs to 15 residues. The CDR3 DNA follows: TGTGCCAGCTCACCGTATGGGGGCTCTCCCGGGGAGCTGTTTTTT. It codes for CASSPYGGSPGELFF.

The sample holds a few counts of this clonotype. V usage is TRBV12-3 or TRBV12-4 and J usage is TRBJ2-5; maybe TRBD2 (5 bases). The CDR3 is 14 amino acids. The germline V and J ends were trimmed by 4 bases and 0 bases, with 9 bases remaining between them. The CDR3 region is CASSSWEHQETQYF. CDR3 in DNA: TGTGCCAGCAGTTCCTGGGAGCACCAAGAGACCCAGTACTTC.

This clonotype was seen only a few times. The rearrangement links TRBV10-2 to TRBJ2-7; D is ambiguous. This CDR3 region has 11 residues. Trimming cost V 8 bases and J 7 bases, with 12 bases left between them. Germline CDR1 WSHSY, CDR2 SAAADI. The chain's CDR3 is CASVGVLEQYF. CDR3 coding DNA: TGCGCCAGCGTTGGAGTTCTGGAGCAGTACTTC.

This clonotype occurred many times. One junction end does not reproduce the germline sequence, and a read error may be involved. V is TRBV2 and J is TRBJ2-1; 13 bases agree with TRBD2. The germline V gene has CDR1 SNHLY and CDR2 FYNNEI. This CDR3 contains 11 residues. The CDR3 is CASSTGLAGNF. Written as DNA, the CDR3 is TGTGCCAGCAGTACGGGACTAGCGGGGAACTTC.